This TCR beta chain stems from a study of T cell repertoires in cytomegalovirus infection. V was clipped by 4 bases and J by 8 bases, with 8 bases between them. The CDR3 is 12 residues long. One entry per CDR3 protein, called by TCRdb with MiXCR from the reads. This sample yields 200,000 to 300,000 distinct CDR3 sequences, of which 12% are seen a single time; 1.6% belongs to the top ten. This clonotype has a count of ten or more. The chain links TRBV12-3 or TRBV12-4 to TRBJ1-4; the D gene is possibly TRBD1 (5 bases). The specimen sequenced was PBMCs. The source is a human donor in good health (CMV status not recorded). Some clones in this sample may be carry-over from other donors' samples. Here the CDR3 reads CASSSGTEKLFF. The CDR3 DNA sequence: TGTGCCAGCAGTTCCGGGACGGAAAAACTGTTTTTT.